The 20 T cell receptor beta chains listed next were all sequenced from one sample in a study of Graves' ophthalmopathy and Graves' hyperthyroidism. As the template, RNA transcripts were used to amplify TCR beta CDR3 regions. Following a first-round RT-PCR that used HTBI primers, a second-round multiplex PCR was carried out. MiXCR was run by TCRdb on the multiplex PCR reads, yielding one entry per CDR3 protein. The table lists approximately 1.2 million distinct CDR3 sequences, about two fifths of them singletons. The sequenced sample was peripheral blood or thyroid tissue (not recorded which). All receptors derive from an adult man with Graves' hyperthyroidism.

The V gene is TRBV6-5, the J gene TRBJ2-2; 11 bases match TRBD2. The trim removed 2 bases at V and 6 bases at J, leaving 5 bases unmatched. The germline V gene encodes CDR1 MNHEY and CDR2 SVGAGI. The CDR3 consists of 16 residues. The CDR3 sequence: CASSYRGTSGAGELFF. The CDR3 coding sequence is TGTGCCAGCAGTTACCGAGGGACTAGCGGCGCCGGGGAGCTGTTTTTT.

This clonotype was counted many times. This chain connects TRBV20-1 to TRBJ2-7; 9 bases agree with TRBD1. The V and J ends lost 5 bases and 0 bases, in that order; junction bases with no gene match: 2. Germline CDR1 DFQATT, CDR2 SNEGSKA (reference sequence). The CDR3 is 13 amino acids. The CDR3 nucleotides are TGCAGTGCTCGGACAGGGGCCTCCTACGAGCAGTACTTC. Protein sequence: CSARTGASYEQYF.

The chain carries TRBV10-3 and TRBJ1-4; D call uncertain. The CDR3 runs 16 residues. Germline V gene sequence: CDR1 ENHRY, CDR2 SYGVKD. Between the trimmed V and J ends, which lost 1 base and 3 bases, there was a span of 12 bases. The CDR3 reads CAISEWSPASNEKLFF. The CDR3 coding sequence is TGTGCCATCAGTGAGTGGTCGCCAGCCTCTAATGAAAAACTGTTTTTT.

The chain carries TRBV6-2 or TRBV6-3 and TRBJ1-2, with D possibly being TRBD1 (5 bases). Germline V gene lookup returns CDR1 MNHEY and CDR2 SVGEGT. The CDR3 covers 17 residues. V gave up 6 bases and J gave up 6 bases, with 26 bases separating them. CDR3 DNA sequence: TGTGCCAGCAGCAAACCTTCCTCCGGACATCAGATGCATGGCTACACCTTC. Translating it yields CASSKPSSGHQMHGYTF.

V gene TRBV20-1 combines with J gene TRBJ1-2; 8 bases fit TRBD1. The CDR3 runs 14 residues. The germline gives CDR1 DFQATT, CDR2 SNEGSKA (reference sequence). J gave up 3 bases and V 2 bases, and 5 bases lay outside the gene matches. The CDR3 sequence is CSARKTGAYYGYTF. The CDR3 bases are TGCAGTGCTAGAAAGACAGGGGCGTACTATGGCTACACCTTC.

Notes on this clonotype: The CDR3 ends on some other residue instead of the conserved phenylalanine or tryptophan, so this is likely a read error. The rearrangement joins TRBV7-9 to TRBJ1-1, with D possibly TRBD1 on 6 matching bases. This CDR3 has 14 residues. Germline CDR1 and CDR2: SEHNR and FQNEAQ (reference sequence). Trimming pared 5 bases from V and 5 bases from J, leaving 15 bases between. The CDR3 bases are TGTGCCAGCAGCCTAAGGGGGGTAAGGACTGAAGCTTTCTTG. As protein: CASSLRGVRTEAFL.

With regard to this clonotype: The junction shows a germline mismatch at one end, possibly a read error. The chain links TRBV2 to TRBJ1-3; the D is unclear. CDR1 is SNHLY and CDR2 is FYNNEI in the germline V gene. The CDR3 has 13 residues. The CDR3 region is CASRVDSGNTIYF. CDR3 coding DNA: TGTGCCAGCAGGGTGGACTCTGGAAACACCATATACTTT.

This clonotype was found a few times. This chain's CDR3 is CASSFGAGASYEQYF. For the CDR3, the DNA is TGTGCCAGCAGTTTCGGGGCGGGGGCCTCCTACGAGCAGTACTTC. V and J are TRBV13 and TRBJ2-7; D is possibly TRBD2 (7 bases). Deletions cut 6 bases from V and 0 bases from J, with 15 bases between. Germline V gene data show CDR1 as PRHDT and CDR2 as FYEKMQ (reference sequence). CDR3 length: 15 amino acids.

This clonotype was detected a few times. The chain recombines TRBV6-5 with TRBJ2-7, with 7 nucleotides matching TRBD1. The CDR3 sequence is 14 residues long. Germline V lookup: CDR1 MNHEY, CDR2 SVGAGI. The V and J ends lost 4 bases and 3 bases, in that order; junction bases with no gene match: 6. The CDR3 bases are TGTGCCAGCAGTTCGACAGGGTTAATCTACGAGCAGTACTTC. This sequence encodes CASSSTGLIYEQYF.

This clonotype came up many times. The chain combines TRBV9 with TRBJ2-2; TRBD1 might be the D (6 bases). Between the trimmed V and J ends, which lost 0 bases and 2 bases, there was a span of 11 bases. The CDR3 contains 16 residues. Germline V gives CDR1 SGDLS, CDR2 YYNGEE. The CDR3 spells CASSVARGYNTGELFF. CDR3 sequence (DNA): TGTGCCAGCAGCGTAGCGAGGGGGTACAACACCGGGGAGCTGTTTTTT.

The chain employs TRBV29-1 and TRBJ1-1; D is unresolved. Germline V gene sequence: CDR1 SQVTM, CDR2 ANQGSEA. V lost 6 bases and J 6 bases, leaving 17 bases between the germline ends. This CDR3 is built from 13 residues. CDR3 amino acids: CSVLWQASSEAFF. CDR3 DNA sequence: TGCAGCGTCCTATGGCAGGCGTCCTCTGAAGCTTTCTTT.

This clonotype occurred a few times. The rearrangement links TRBV4-2 to TRBJ1-2, with D possibly matching TRBD1 (5 bases). CDR1 LGHNA and CDR2 YNFKEQ come from the germline V gene. The CDR3 runs to 15 residues. The germline V and J ends were trimmed by 3 bases and 4 bases, with 15 bases remaining between them. DNA for the CDR3: TGTGCCAGCAGCCAGGACGCAGGGTTGAGCTATGGCTACACCTTC. Amino acid sequence: CASSQDAGLSYGYTF.

A few counts support this clonotype. This chain uses TRBV7-9 with TRBJ2-5; D gene ambiguous. The length of the CDR3 is 11 residues. With 10 bases removed from V and 5 bases from J, the gap between germline ends came to 11 bases. Germline CDR1 SEHNR, CDR2 FQNEAQ (reference sequence). Written as DNA, the CDR3 is TGTGCCACCAAGGGTTGGGAGACCCAGTACTTC. Encoded protein: CATKGWETQYF.

The chain is built from TRBV9 and TRBJ2-7; a possible D gene is TRBD1 (6 bases). With 7 bases removed from V and 1 base from J, the gap between germline ends came to 12 bases. This CDR3 is 13 amino acids long. CDR1 SGDLS and CDR2 YYNGEE come from the germline V gene. The CDR3: CASGGDISYEQYF. For the CDR3, the DNA is TGTGCCAGCGGTGGGGACATATCCTACGAGCAGTACTTC.

This clonotype was detected many times. The rearrangement links TRBV20-1 to TRBJ1-3, with D perhaps TRBD1 (5 bases). Germline values: CDR1 DFQATT, CDR2 SNEGSKA (reference sequence). V was cut by 3 bases and J by 0 bases, with 9 bases left in between. This CDR3 is built from 14 residues. CDR3 coding DNA: TGCAGTGCTAGGAACAGGCTCTCTGGAAACACCATATATTTT. Translated, it gives CSARNRLSGNTIYF.

The chain combines TRBV30 with TRBJ1-5; possibly TRBD1 for D (6 bases). The CDR3 sequence is 13 residues long. Trimming cost V 3 bases and J 1 base, with 7 bases left between them. Germline-derived CDR1 and CDR2 are GTSNPN and SVGIG (reference sequence). The CDR3 is CAWSRGSNQPQHF. The CDR3 DNA reads TGTGCCTGGAGCAGGGGAAGCAATCAGCCCCAGCATTTT.

This clonotype was found many times. The J gene is TRBJ1-3, the V gene TRBV20-1, with a weak D call TRBD1 (6 bases). The CDR3 has 17 residues. Germline V gives CDR1 DFQATT, CDR2 SNEGSKA (reference sequence). V dropped 3 bases and J dropped 0 bases, with 18 bases sitting between them. The CDR3 here is CSASRGATQFSGNTIYF. The DNA for the CDR3 is TGCAGTGCTAGCCGGGGGGCAACGCAATTCTCTGGAAACACCATATATTTT.

The chain couples TRBV4-2 to TRBJ2-2, with D possibly being TRBD1 (6 bases). This CDR3 is 14 amino acids long. Between the trimmed V and J ends, which lost 0 bases and 6 bases, there was a span of 8 bases. CDR1 LGHNA and CDR2 YNFKEQ come from the germline V gene. The CDR3 DNA follows: TGTGCCAGCAGCCAAGACTACAGGGCCGGGGAGCTGTTTTTT. It translates to CASSQDYRAGELFF.

This clonotype was seen ten or more times. The chain joins TRBV20-1 to TRBJ1-2; D gene uncertain. Trimming pared 5 bases from V and 4 bases from J, leaving 17 bases between. The germline gives CDR1 DFQATT, CDR2 SNEGSKA (reference sequence). The CDR3 has 14 residues. CDR3 in DNA: TGCAGTGCTCCCCCGTTGAGAGGGATCTATGGCTACACCTTC. It encodes CSAPPLRGIYGYTF.

This clonotype has at least ten counts. The rearrangement uses TRBV7-2 and TRBJ2-7; 7 nucleotides agree with TRBD1. V shed 8 bases and J 0 bases; nucleotides not matched to a gene: 4. Germline V lookup: CDR1 SGHTA, CDR2 FQGNSA. The length of the CDR3 is 13 residues. CDR3 amino acids: CASGTVNSYEQYF. The CDR3 coding sequence is TGTGCCAGCGGGACAGTAAACTCCTACGAGCAGTACTTC.